What follows is one TCR beta chain and its context. Antigen: not known. The CDR3 runs to 15 residues. The V and J ends lost 1 base and 1 base respectively, with 10 bases between them. Germline CDR1 is MGHRA and CDR2 is YSYEKL. This sample is part of a study of T cell responses to AZD1222 COVID-19 vaccine. Clones were read by immunoSEQ multiplex PCR, and TCRdb kept only the in-frame ones, dropping some. The sample lists 100,000 to 150,000 clones; about nine tenths were seen once. Study-wide findings and caveats: Among the donors, most were white British and more were female, and clonal diversity was possibly underestimated. A reported finding is that nearly half of spike-specific TCRs target unmutated variant regions. Spike regions recognized by vaccine-associated CD4 TCRs spanned the protein, led by 160-218 and 743-854.

The sample consisted of peripheral blood, taken on day 0 of AZD1222 vaccination. The receptor comes from an adult in good health. The chain uses TRBV4-1 and TRBJ1-1; D call uncertain. The CDR3 region has the DNA TGCGCCAGCAGCCAAGTAGTCCCAGCGAACACTGAAGCTTTCTTT. It specifies CASSQVVPANTEAFF.